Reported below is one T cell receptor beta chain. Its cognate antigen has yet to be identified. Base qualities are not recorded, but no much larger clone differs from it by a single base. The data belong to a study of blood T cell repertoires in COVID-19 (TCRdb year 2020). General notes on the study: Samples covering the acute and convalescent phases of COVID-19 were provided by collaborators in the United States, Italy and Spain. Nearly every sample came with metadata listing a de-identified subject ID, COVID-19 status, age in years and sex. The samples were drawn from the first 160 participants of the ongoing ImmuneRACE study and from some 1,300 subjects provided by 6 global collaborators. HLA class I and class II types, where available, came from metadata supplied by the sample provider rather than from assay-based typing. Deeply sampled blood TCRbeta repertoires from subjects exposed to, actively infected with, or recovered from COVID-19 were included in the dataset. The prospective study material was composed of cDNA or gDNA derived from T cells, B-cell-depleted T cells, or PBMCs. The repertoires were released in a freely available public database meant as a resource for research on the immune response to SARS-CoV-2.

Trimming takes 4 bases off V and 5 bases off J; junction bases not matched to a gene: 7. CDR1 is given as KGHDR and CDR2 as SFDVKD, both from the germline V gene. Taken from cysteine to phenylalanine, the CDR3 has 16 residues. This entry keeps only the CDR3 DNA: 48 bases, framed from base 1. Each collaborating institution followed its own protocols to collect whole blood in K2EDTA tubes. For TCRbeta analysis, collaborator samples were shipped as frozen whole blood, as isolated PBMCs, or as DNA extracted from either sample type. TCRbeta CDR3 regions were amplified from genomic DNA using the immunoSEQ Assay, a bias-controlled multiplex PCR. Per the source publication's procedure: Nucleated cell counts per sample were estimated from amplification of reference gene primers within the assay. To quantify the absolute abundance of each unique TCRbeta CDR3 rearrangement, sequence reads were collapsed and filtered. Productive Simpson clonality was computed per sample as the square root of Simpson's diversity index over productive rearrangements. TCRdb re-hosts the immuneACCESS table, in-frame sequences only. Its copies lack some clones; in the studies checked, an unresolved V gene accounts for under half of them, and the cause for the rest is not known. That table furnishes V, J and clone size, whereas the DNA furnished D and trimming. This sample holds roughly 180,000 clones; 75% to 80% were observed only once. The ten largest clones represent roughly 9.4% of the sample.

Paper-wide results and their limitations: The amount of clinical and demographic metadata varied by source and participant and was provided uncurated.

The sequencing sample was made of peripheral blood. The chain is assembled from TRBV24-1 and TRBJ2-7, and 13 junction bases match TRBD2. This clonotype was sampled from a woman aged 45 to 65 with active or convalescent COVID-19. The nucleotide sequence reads TGTGCCACCAGTGACGCACTAGCGGGGGGGCTAGACGAGCAGTACTTC. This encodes CATSDALAGGLDEQYF.